A selection of T cell receptor beta chains follows, all from one sample in a study of post-analysis software for immune sequencing data. TCRdb re-analysed the PCR reads in MiXCR, keeping a single row per CDR3 protein. The table records over 700,000 distinct CDR3 sequences, about 32% of them present only once. What was sequenced was blood. These receptors were collected from a girl under 18 with multiple sclerosis. Both conserved end residues are part of each CDR3. D genes are given only for firm matches. Clone size, where shown, is once, few, many, or a class for clones that have expanded.

>TRBV20-1|NA|NA|TRBJ2-2
TGCAGTGCTAGAGCGACGCGGCCGAACACCGGGGAGCTGTTTTTT
CSARATRPNTGELFF
>TRBV5-1|few|NA|TRBJ1-2
TGCGCCAGCAGCTTGGCGGACGGAACCTATGGCTACACCTTC
CASSLADGTYGYTF
>TRBV10-3|few|NA|TRBJ1-2
TGTGCCATCAGTGCCTCTGCCCCTAGAGAAGACTACACCTTC
CAISASAPREDYTF
>TRBV7-6|few|NA|TRBJ2-3
TGTGCCAGCAGCTTAGGAACCCCTCCCGATACGCAGTATTTT
CASSLGTPPDTQYF
>TRBV29-1|NA|NA|TRBJ1-5
TGCAGCGTTGAAGGGCAAGTAGGAGGGCCCCAGCATTTT
CSVEGQVGGPQHF
>TRBV5-1|NA|NA|TRBJ1-2
TGCGCCAGCAGCTTGGCAGGGCCTCCTAACTATGGCTACACCTTC
CASSLAGPPNYGYTF
>TRBV28|few|NA|TRBJ2-1
TGTGCCAGCAGTTTTCGTCGGGGAGAGGAGAAGTTCTTC
CASSFRRGEEKFF
>TRBV6-2/TRBV6-3|NA|TRBD2|TRBJ2-1
TGTGCCAGCAGTACCACATCCGGGACTAGCGGGAGGGTGTTCGGCTACAATGAGCAGTTCTTC
CASSTTSGTSGRVFGYNEQFF
>TRBV19|NA|NA|TRBJ2-2
TGTGCCAGTAGTATCGGGACCGGACGGAACACCGGGGAGCTGTTTTTT
CASSIGTGRNTGELFF
>TRBV5-1|NA|TRBD2|TRBJ2-1
TGCGCCAGCAGCCAACAGACTAGCGGGGGCCATGAGCAGTTCTTC
CASSQQTSGGHEQFF
>TRBV5-1|few|NA|TRBJ2-6
TGCGCCAGCAGCCTGCAGGGGGGTAGCTCTGGGGCCAACGTCCTGACTTTC
CASSLQGGSSGANVLTF
>TRBV5-6|few|NA|TRBJ2-7
TGTGCCAGCAGCTTTTTAGCCAGGGGAACCTACGAGCAGTACTTC
CASSFLARGTYEQYF
>TRBV24-1|NA|TRBD1|TRBJ1-2
TGTGCCACCAGTGACGCGGGACAGACCTATGGCTACACCTTC
CATSDAGQTYGYTF
>TRBV7-9|NA|NA|TRBJ1-2
TGTGCCAGCAGCCCCCGGGTCGGCAGGGTGGCTGGCTACACCTTC
CASSPRVGRVAGYTF
>TRBV4-2|many|NA|TRBJ2-3
TGTGCCAGCAGCCAAACACAGAGCAGCACAGATACGCAGTATTTT
CASSQTQSSTDTQYF
>TRBV3-1|NA|NA|TRBJ2-6
TGTGCCAGCAGCCCACCCGTCGGGCCCATCTCTGGGGCCAACGTCCTGACTTTC
CASSPPVGPISGANVLTF
>TRBV4-1|few|NA|TRBJ2-1
TGCGCCAGCAGTTCAAACCTTAGGGCTTCGGATGAGCAGTTCTTC
CASSSNLRASDEQFF
>TRBV27|NA|NA|TRBJ2-5
TGTGCCAGCAGTTTATCCCTGGCTAGCACCGAGACCCAGTACTTC
CASSLSLASTETQYF
>TRBV14|NA|NA|TRBJ2-7
TGTGCCAGCAGCTCGACAGCAGTCGCCTACGAGCAGTACTTC
CASSSTAVAYEQYF
>TRBV5-6|once|TRBD1|TRBJ1-5
TGTGCCAGCAGCTTGGCCGGCAGGGGGGTTCAGCCCCAGCATTTT
CASSLAGRGVQPQHF
>TRBV13|NA|TRBD2|TRBJ2-1
TGTGCCAGCAGCCCCCGGGACTATCCTATCAATGAGCAGTTCTTC
CASSPRDYPINEQFF
>TRBV5-1|NA|NA|TRBJ2-7
TGCGCCAGCAGCTTGGACCGCTGCGAGCAGTACTTC
CASSLDRCEQYF
>TRBV3-1|few|NA|TRBJ2-3
TGTGCCAGCAGCCAAGAAACCGCTGGAGATACGCAGTATTTT
CASSQETAGDTQYF
>TRBV27|NA|NA|TRBJ1-2
TGTACCAGCAGTACCTCAGTCTTGTATGGCTACACCTTC
CTSSTSVLYGYTF
>TRBV14|NA|NA|TRBJ2-7
TGTGCCAGCAGCCAGTCGGGGGCGTACGAGCAGTACTTC
CASSQSGAYEQYF
>TRBV12-3/TRBV12-4|few|TRBD1|TRBJ1-2
TGTGCCATCCAAGGAGGGACAGGAGTCTATGGCTACACCTTC
CAIQGGTGVYGYTF
>TRBV29-1|few|NA|TRBJ1-6
TGCAGCGTGAGACAGAGCTATAATTCACCCCTCCACTTT
CSVRQSYNSPLHF
>TRBV6-1|many|NA|TRBJ2-7
TGTGCCAGCAGTGGACCTTACTACGAGCAGTACTTC
CASSGPYYEQYF
>TRBV6-5|few|NA|TRBJ2-1
TGTGCCAGCAGTTACACCGGACCATACAATGAGCAGTTCTTC
CASSYTGPYNEQFF
>TRBV7-2|NA|TRBD1|TRBJ2-7
TGTGCCAGCAGCTTCAAGACAGGGGTCCCCTACAATGAGCAGTACTTC
CASSFKTGVPYNEQYF
>TRBV6-6|few|TRBD1|TRBJ1-5
TGTGCCAGCAGTACCCAAGACAGGGTTGGCAATCAGCCCCAGCATTTT
CASSTQDRVGNQPQHF
>TRBV5-1|few|TRBD1|TRBJ2-5
TGCGCCAGCAGCGGCAGGACAGGACAAGAGACCCAGTACTTC
CASSGRTGQETQYF
>TRBV29-1|NA|TRBD1|TRBJ1-2
TGCAGCGCCCACAGGGGAGGGTATGGCTACACCTTC
CSAHRGGYGYTF
>TRBV27|NA|NA|TRBJ2-6
TGTGCCAGCAGTTCGTCTCCGAGCTCTGGGGCCAACGTCCTGACTTTC
CASSSSPSSGANVLTF
>TRBV20-1|few|NA|TRBJ2-1
TGCAGTGCTAGAGATCTGTTCTTAACGCAGTTCTTC
CSARDLFLTQFF
>TRBV20-1|NA|NA|TRBJ2-1
TGCAGTGCTAGCCTAAGGGCCATCCCCGGAGGCCACCGGGGGGAGCAGTTCTTC
CSASLRAIPGGHRGEQFF
>TRBV18|NA|TRBD2|TRBJ2-7
TGTGCCAGCTCACCCCGGACTAGCGGGAGCTCGAACGAGCAGTACTTC
CASSPRTSGSSNEQYF
>TRBV6-5|few|NA|TRBJ2-1
TGTGCCAGCAGTTACGGGCAGGGCGTTTACAATGAGCAGTTCTTC
CASSYGQGVYNEQFF
>TRBV27|NA|NA|TRBJ2-1
TGTGCCAGCAGTCGGAACAGGGGAGGGAATGAGCAGTTCTTC
CASSRNRGGNEQFF
>TRBV14|NA|NA|TRBJ1-2
TGTGCCAGCAGCCAAGATTGGGGCCGAAACTATGGCTACACCTTC
CASSQDWGRNYGYTF
>TRBV7-2|NA|NA|TRBJ1-6
TGTGCCAGCACCCCAGGAGCCCATAATTCACCCCTCCACTTT
CASTPGAHNSPLHF
>TRBV5-1|few|NA|TRBJ2-2
TGCGCCAGCAGCTTGGTTGGCCCGCGGGGCACCGGGGAGCTGTTTTTT
CASSLVGPRGTGELFF
>TRBV14|NA|NA|TRBJ2-1
TGTGCCAGCAGCCAGCATCGGGTCTACAATGAGCAGTTCTTC
CASSQHRVYNEQFF
>TRBV12-3/TRBV12-4|NA|NA|TRBJ1-2
TGTGCCAGCAGTTTGGGGGCCTACGTCTATGGCTACACCTTC
CASSLGAYVYGYTF
>TRBV7-9|few|NA|TRBJ2-3
TGTGCCAGCAGCTTCCCCCCTCGTCAGGGGACAGATACGCAGTATTTT
CASSFPPRQGTDTQYF
>TRBV19|few|NA|TRBJ1-1
TGTGCCAGTAGTACCGACAGGTTCGGCACTGAAGCTTTCTTT
CASSTDRFGTEAFF
>TRBV5-6|NA|TRBD2|TRBJ2-7
TGTGCCAGCAGCTTGTTGGGTCCTAGCGGCTATTCCTACGAGCAGTACTTC
CASSLLGPSGYSYEQYF
>TRBV29-1|NA|TRBD1|TRBJ2-1
TGCAGCGGTGCCGGGACAGGGGACTACAATGAGCAGTTCTTC
CSGAGTGDYNEQFF
>TRBV18|few|TRBD1|TRBJ2-3
TGTGCCAGCTCACTCGGGACAGGGTACACAGATACGCAGTATTTT
CASSLGTGYTDTQYF
>TRBV11-2|NA|TRBD1|TRBJ2-7
TGTGCCAGCAGCTTAGCCAGGGGGCCTAGGGAGCAGTACTTC
CASSLARGPREQYF
>TRBV12-3/TRBV12-4|NA|NA|TRBJ2-2
TGTGCCAGCAGTCCATGGGATAGTTACACCGGGGAGCTGTTTTTT
CASSPWDSYTGELFF
>TRBV29-1|NA|TRBD1|TRBJ2-7
TGCAGCGTTGCAGGGACAGGGACGTCCTACGAGCAGTACTTC
CSVAGTGTSYEQYF